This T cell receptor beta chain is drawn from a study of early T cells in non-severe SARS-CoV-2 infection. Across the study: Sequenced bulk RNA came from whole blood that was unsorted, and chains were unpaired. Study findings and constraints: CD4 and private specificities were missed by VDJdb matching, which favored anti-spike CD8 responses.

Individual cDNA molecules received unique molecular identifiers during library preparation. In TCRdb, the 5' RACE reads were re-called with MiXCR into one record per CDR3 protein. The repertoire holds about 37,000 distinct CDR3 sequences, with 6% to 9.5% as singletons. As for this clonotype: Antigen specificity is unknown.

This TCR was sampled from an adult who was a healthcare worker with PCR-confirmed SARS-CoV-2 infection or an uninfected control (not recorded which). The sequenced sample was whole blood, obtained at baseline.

The CDR3 region is CASSGGNQETQYF. The CDR3 DNA reads TGTGCCAGCAGCGGGGGGAACCAAGAGACCCAGTACTTC. The rearrangement joins TRBV13 to TRBJ2-5; tentative D call: TRBD2 (6 bases). This CDR3 is built from 13 residues. Germline lookup yields CDR1 PRHDT and CDR2 FYEKMQ (reference sequence). Trimming took 5 bases from V and 0 from J, leaving 7 bases between them.